Below, one T cell receptor (beta chain) is given with its context. Its antigen is not identified. The PCR contained 60 Vbeta and 13 Jbeta primers. Sequencing used immunoSEQ multiplex PCR; TCRdb keeps in-frame clones, though not all of them. The table lists more than 150,000 clones, 80% to 90% of them singletons. The V gene's germline CDR1 is SGHKS and CDR2 YYEKEE (reference sequence). Trimming took off 4 bases at V and 8 bases at J, with 6 bases between the two ends. This CDR3 is 11 amino acids long. This sample was included in a study of cytomegalovirus exposure and HLA in healthy donors. Notes on the study in general: When presence/absence was analysed, sequencing depth was taken to be roughly uniform across donors.

Sequenced material: PBMCs. This chain joins TRBV5-5 and TRBJ1-4; D is unresolved. The origin of this receptor is a man younger than 30 in good health and CMV-seropositive. CDR3 sequence reads: CASSGGEKLFF. For the CDR3, the DNA is TGTGCCAGCAGCGGTGGCGAAAAACTGTTTTTT.